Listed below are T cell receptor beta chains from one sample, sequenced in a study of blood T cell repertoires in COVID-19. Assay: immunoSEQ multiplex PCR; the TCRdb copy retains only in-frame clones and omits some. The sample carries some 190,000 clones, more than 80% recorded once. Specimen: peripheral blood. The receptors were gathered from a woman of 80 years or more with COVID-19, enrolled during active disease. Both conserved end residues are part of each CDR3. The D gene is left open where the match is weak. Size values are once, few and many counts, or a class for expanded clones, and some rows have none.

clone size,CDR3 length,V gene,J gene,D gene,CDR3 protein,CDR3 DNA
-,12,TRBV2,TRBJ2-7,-,CASGGTTYEQYF,TGTGCCAGCGGAGGGACGACCTACGAGCAGTACTTC
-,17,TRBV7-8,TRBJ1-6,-,CASSGGRGYSKDSPLHF,TGTGCCAGCAGTGGGGGCAGAGGATACTCTAAGGATTCACCCCTCCACTTT
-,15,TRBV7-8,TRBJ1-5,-,CASSSPGGGGQPQHF,TGTGCCAGCAGCTCCCCCGGCGGGGGAGGTCAGCCCCAGCATTTT
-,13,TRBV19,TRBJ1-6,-,CASSRELNSPLHF,TGTGCCAGTAGCCGGGAACTAAATTCACCCCTCCACTTT
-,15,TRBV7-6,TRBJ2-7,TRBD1,CASTFGQGIPHEQYF,TGTGCCAGCACTTTTGGACAGGGGATCCCCCACGAGCAGTACTTC
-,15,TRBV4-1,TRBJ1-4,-,CASSQDGGGGEKLFF,TGCGCCAGCAGCCAAGATGGGGGAGGTGGCGAAAAACTGTTTTTT
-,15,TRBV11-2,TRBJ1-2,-,CASSLGAGFYYGYTF,TGTGCCAGCAGCTTAGGGGCAGGGTTCTACTATGGCTACACCTTC
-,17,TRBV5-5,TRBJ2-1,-,CASSLASRLVPPQEQFF,TGTGCCAGCAGCCTGGCCTCTCGACTAGTACCCCCTCAGGAGCAGTTCTTC
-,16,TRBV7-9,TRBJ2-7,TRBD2,CASSSRLAGSFFEQYF,TGTGCCAGCAGCTCACGACTAGCGGGGTCCTTTTTCGAGCAGTACTTC
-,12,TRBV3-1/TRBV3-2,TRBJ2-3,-,CASSDTGGTQYF,TGTGCCAGCAGCGATACCGGGGGTACGCAGTATTTT
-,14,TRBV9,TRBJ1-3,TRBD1,CASSADRGSGTIYF,TGTGCCAGCAGCGCGGACAGGGGAAGTGGCACCATATATTTT
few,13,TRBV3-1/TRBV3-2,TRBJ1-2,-,CASSQTANYGYTF,TGTGCCAGCAGCCAAACGGCTAACTATGGCTACACCTTC
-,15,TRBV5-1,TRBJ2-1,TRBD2,CASSSGLAGRDEQFF,TGCGCCAGCAGCTCGGGACTAGCGGGACGGGATGAGCAGTTCTTC
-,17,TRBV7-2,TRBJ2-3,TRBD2,CASSPPGLAGRTDTQYF,TGTGCCAGCAGCCCCCCCGGACTAGCGGGACGCACAGATACGCAGTATTTT
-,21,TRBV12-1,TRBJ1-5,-,CASSWAGSPGQEIYSNQPQHF,TGTGCCAGCAGCTGGGCTGGGTCTCCGGGACAGGAGATTTATAGCAATCAGCCCCAGCATTTT
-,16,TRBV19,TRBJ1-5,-,CATSGWEGYSNQPQHF,TGTGCCACCTCCGGGTGGGAGGGCTATAGCAATCAGCCCCAGCATTTT
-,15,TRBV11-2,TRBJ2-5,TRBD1,CASSFTGTGEETQYF,TGTGCCAGCAGCTTTACCGGGACAGGGGAAGAGACCCAGTACTTC
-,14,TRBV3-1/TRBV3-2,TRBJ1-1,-,CASSQVGPNTEAFF,TGTGCCAGCAGCCAAGTTGGGCCGAACACTGAAGCTTTCTTT
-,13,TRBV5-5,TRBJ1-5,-,CASSREVAQPQHF,TGTGCCAGCTCACGGGAGGTCGCACAGCCCCAGCATTTT
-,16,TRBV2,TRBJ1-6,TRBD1,CASSVTGGEVGSPLHF,TGTGCCAGCAGTGTGACAGGGGGCGAGGTTGGGTCACCCCTCCACTTT
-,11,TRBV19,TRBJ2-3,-,CASSAGDTQYF,TGTGCCAGTAGTGCAGGGGATACGCAGTATTTT
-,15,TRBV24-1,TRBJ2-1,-,CATSRRWATADEQFF,TGTGCCACCAGTCGCAGGTGGGCCACCGCCGATGAGCAGTTCTTC
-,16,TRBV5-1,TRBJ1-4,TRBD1,CASSLEGAGLDEKLFF,TGCGCCAGCAGCTTGGAGGGGGCCGGGCTAGATGAAAAACTGTTTTTT
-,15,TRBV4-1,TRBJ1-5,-,CASSQEPGINQPQHF,TGCGCCAGCAGCCAGGAACCGGGAATTAATCAGCCCCAGCATTTT
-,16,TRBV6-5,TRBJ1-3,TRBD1,CASSYRWTGTTNTIYF,TGTGCCAGCAGTTACCGTTGGACAGGTACCACAAACACCATATATTTT
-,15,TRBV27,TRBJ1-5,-,CASSLYPVSNQPQHF,TGTGCCAGCAGTTTATATCCGGTTTCTAATCAGCCCCAGCATTTT
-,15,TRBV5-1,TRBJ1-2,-,CASSLGGGKAYGYTF,TGCGCCAGCAGCTTGGGAGGCGGCAAGGCCTATGGCTACACCTTC
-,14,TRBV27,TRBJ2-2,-,CASSKNRDAGELFF,TGTGCCAGCAGTAAAAACAGGGATGCCGGGGAGCTGTTTTTT
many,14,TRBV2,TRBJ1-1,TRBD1,CASRVTGEGTEAFF,TGTGCCAGCAGAGTAACAGGGGAAGGAACTGAAGCTTTCTTT
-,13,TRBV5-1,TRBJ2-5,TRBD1,CASSDRESETQYF,TGCGCCAGCAGCGACAGGGAGTCGGAGACCCAGTACTTC
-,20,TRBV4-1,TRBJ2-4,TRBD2,CASSHLLPTSGGALLYIQYF,TGCGCCAGCAGCCACCTCCTCCCGACTAGCGGGGGGGCCTTGTTGTACATTCAGTACTTC
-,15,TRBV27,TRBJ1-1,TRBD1,CASSLKGARNTEAFF,TGTGCCAGCAGTTTAAAGGGGGCGCGGAACACTGAAGCTTTCTTT
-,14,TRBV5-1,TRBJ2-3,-,CASSPLAGRDTQYF,TGCGCCAGCAGCCCTCTGGCGGGTCGGGATACGCAGTATTTT
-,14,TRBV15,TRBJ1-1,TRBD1,CATARTGGSGEAFF,TGTGCCACCGCTCGCACAGGGGGTTCGGGTGAAGCTTTCTTT
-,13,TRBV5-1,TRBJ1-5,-,CASSTEQGQPQHF,TGCGCCAGCAGCACCGAACAGGGACAGCCCCAGCATTTT
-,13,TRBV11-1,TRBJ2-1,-,CASSPQGRDEQFF,TGTGCCAGCAGCCCACAGGGTCGGGATGAGCAGTTCTTC
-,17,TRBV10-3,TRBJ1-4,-,CAISESAGLSTNEKLFF,TGTGCCATCAGTGAGTCGGCAGGTTTATCGACTAATGAAAAACTGTTTTTT
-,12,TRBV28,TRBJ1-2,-,CASSPPVGGYTF,TGTGCCAGCAGCCCTCCGGTCGGGGGCTACACCTTC
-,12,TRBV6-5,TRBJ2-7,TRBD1,CASSDRVYEQYF,TGTGCCAGCAGCGACAGGGTTTACGAGCAGTACTTC
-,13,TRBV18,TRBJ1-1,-,CASTFQGGTEAFF,TGTGCCAGCACGTTCCAGGGAGGGACTGAAGCTTTCTTT
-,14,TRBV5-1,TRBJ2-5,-,CASQTGTEGETQYF,TGCGCCAGCCAAACGGGGACGGAGGGGGAGACCCAGTACTTC
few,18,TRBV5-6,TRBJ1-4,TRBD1,CASSLRTGAISSNEKLFF,TGTGCCAGCAGCTTGAGGACAGGGGCTATTTCTTCTAATGAAAAACTGTTTTTT
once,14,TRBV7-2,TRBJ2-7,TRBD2,CASSTGTSFSEQYF,TGTGCCAGCAGCACCGGGACTAGTTTTTCCGAGCAGTACTTC
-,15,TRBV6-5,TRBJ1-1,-,CASSYTRDLSSEAFF,TGTGCCAGCAGTTACACCCGGGACTTAAGCTCTGAAGCTTTCTTT
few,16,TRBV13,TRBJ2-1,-,CASSTPSFGVSGEQFF,TGTGCCAGCAGCACCCCCTCCTTCGGGGTGAGTGGTGAGCAGTTCTTC
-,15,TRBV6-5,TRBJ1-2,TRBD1,CASSSDRGYDYGYTF,TGTGCCAGCAGTTCGGACAGGGGGTATGACTATGGCTACACCTTC
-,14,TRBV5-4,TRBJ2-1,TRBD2,CASSLSLAGDEQFF,TGTGCCAGCAGCTTAAGCCTCGCGGGGGATGAGCAGTTCTTC
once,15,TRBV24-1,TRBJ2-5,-,CATSDFKGDQETQYF,TGTGCCACCAGTGATTTTAAGGGGGATCAAGAGACCCAGTACTTC
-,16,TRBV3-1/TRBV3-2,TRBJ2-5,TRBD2,CASSQELPGGQETQYF,TGTGCCAGCAGCCAAGAACTTCCGGGGGGCCAAGAGACCCAGTACTTC
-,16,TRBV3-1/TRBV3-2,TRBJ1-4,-,CASSQMGPGTNEKLFF,TGTGCCAGCAGCCAAATGGGGCCGGGAACTAATGAAAAACTGTTTTTT
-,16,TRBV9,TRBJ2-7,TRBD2,CASSVAPGGGTYEQYF,TGTGCCAGCAGCGTAGCTCCGGGAGGTGGGACCTACGAGCAGTACTTC
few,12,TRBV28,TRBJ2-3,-,CASSSAEDTQYF,TGTGCCTCCAGCAGCGCGGAAGATACGCAGTATTTT
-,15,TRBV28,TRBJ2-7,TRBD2,CASSTRLAPFYEQYF,TGTGCCAGCAGTACTCGACTAGCTCCTTTTTACGAGCAGTACTTC